The present TCR beta chain was sequenced within a study of T cell repertoires in cytomegalovirus infection. The wider study: CMV infection plus the matching HLA type was flagged by public TCR beta signatures.

Details on this clonotype: Its target is not known.

This CDR3 is 14 amino acids long. The V end lost 5 bases, the J end lost 8 bases, and 16 bases lay between the germline ends. TCRdb processed the reads anew with MiXCR; each CDR3 protein has one entry. The data contain roughly 500,000 distinct CDR3 sequences, 25% to 35% of them singletons. Sequenced material: cultured PBMCs, taken from culture after CMV antigen stimulation. This TCR derives from a human donor in good health (CMV status not recorded). Some clones in this sample may be carry-over from other donors' samples. J is TRBJ2-4 and V is TRBV12-3 or TRBV12-4; the D is unclear. CDR3 in DNA: TGTGCCAGCAGTCCGGACCTCTGGACGGACATTCAGTACTTC. This codes for CASSPDLWTDIQYF.